This T cell receptor (beta chain) was documented in a study of blood T cell repertoires in COVID-19. The wider study: Sites across the United States, Italy and Spain contributed samples from acute and convalescent COVID-19. In each case, the material was cDNA or gDNA derived from T cells, B-cell-depleted T cells, or PBMCs.

Membership in each cohort depended on participant-reported clinical history. Original data processing: Using reference gene primer amplification, nucleated cell counts were estimated. TCRdb's table, derived via immunoSEQ multiplex PCR, lists solely in-frame clones and lacks some. The V and J calls and clone size come from that table; D and trimming were worked out from the DNA. The data contain 200,000 to 300,000 clones, roughly 86% of them singletons. The CDR3 loop spans 18 amino acids. Germline loops: CDR1 SEHNR, CDR2 FQNEAQ (reference sequence). J lost 0 bases, V lost 5 bases, and 13 bases had no gene match.

The receptor was isolated from a woman aged 25 to 39 with acute COVID-19. J is TRBJ1-3 and V is TRBV7-9; 7 bases map to TRBD1. The sample consisted of PBMCs or T cells enriched from blood (not recorded which). CDR3 in amino acids: CASSPGQTDKDSGNTIYF. CDR3 nucleotide sequence: TGTGCCAGCAGCCCGGGACAGACTGACAAAGACTCTGGAAACACCATATATTTT. The full variable domain, completed using reference TRBV7-9 and TRBJ1-3, is DTGVSQNPRHKITKRGQNVTFRCDPISEHNRLYWYRQTLGQGPEFLTYFQNEAQLEKSRLLSDRFSAERPKGSFSTLEIQRTEQGDSAMYLCASSPGQTDKDSGNTIYFGEGSWLTVV.